These 10 T cell receptor beta chains originate from one sample sequenced in a study of CD8 T cells in Susac syndrome (dated by TCRdb to about 2019). Libraries were made using the immunoSEQ multiplex PCR assay. RNA was extracted using the RNeasy kit, and roughly 0.5 to 1 microgram was reverse transcribed with random hexamers. The public reads were run again by TCRdb, first through fastp at Q25 and then through MiXCR, and only productive beta chains were kept. Under each unique CDR3 protein, matching rows form one entry showing the most common genes and DNA. The sample table records 95,000 to 150,000 distinct CDR3 sequences; 96% of these occur just once. Over 0.12% of the sample is taken by the ten largest. Sequencing was done on a sample of CD4+ T cells from PBMCs. All receptors come from a human donor with Susac syndrome.

This rearrangement joins TRBV18 to TRBJ2-5, with D maybe TRBD2 (5 bases). The CDR3 covers 14 residues. Germline lookup yields CDR1 KGHSH and CDR2 LQKENI. V was trimmed by 6 bases and J by 4 bases, leaving 15 bases between them. This chain's CDR3 is CASSSTSPGETQYF. CDR3 bases: TGTGCCAGCTCGTCCACTAGTCCCGGAGAGACCCAGTACTTC.

The chain recombines TRBV5-1 with TRBJ2-1, with 12 nucleotides matching TRBD2. With V trimmed by 0 bases and J by 6 bases, 22 bases remained unmatched. Germline V gene sequence: CDR1 SGHRS, CDR2 YFSETQ. The CDR3 extends over 22 amino acids. The CDR3 DNA sequence: TGCGCCAGCAGCTTGGGGGGAGCGGGCGCAAGACTAGCGGGAGCCGAGAGCAATGAGCAGTTCTTC. Protein sequence: CASSLGGAGARLAGAESNEQFF.

The chain combines TRBV28 with TRBJ1-5; perhaps TRBD1 as D (5 bases). CDR3 length: 17 amino acids. V was pared by 3 bases and J by 6 bases, with 21 bases between. Per germline, CDR1 MDHEN and CDR2 SYDVKM. CDR3 loop: CASSFLTRGPRGQPQHF. CDR3 sequence (DNA): TGTGCCAGCAGTTTCCTGACGCGAGGGCCAAGGGGTCAGCCCCAGCATTTT.

The rearrangement links TRBV29-1 to TRBJ2-5, with 9 bases identical to TRBD1. V shed 7 bases and J 4 bases; nucleotides not matched to a gene: 4. The CDR3 runs to 12 residues. Germline-derived CDR1 and CDR2 are SQVTM and ANQGSEA. The CDR3 region has the DNA TGCAGCGGCGGGACAGGGCGAGAGACCCAGTACTTC. Translation: CSGGTGRETQYF.

V usage is TRBV29-1 and J usage is TRBJ1-1; D remains unclear. The germline V and J ends were trimmed by 5 bases and 0 bases, with 16 bases remaining between them. The CDR3 length is 15 residues. Germline lookup yields CDR1 SQVTM and CDR2 ANQGSEA. The CDR3 sequence is CSVQSRLSVNTEAFF. The DNA for the CDR3 is TGCAGCGTTCAGTCTAGGCTCTCGGTGAACACTGAAGCTTTCTTT.

The chain recombines TRBV3-1 with TRBJ2-2, with TRBD1 matching 9 bases. Germline CDR1 reads LGHDT; CDR2 reads YNNKEL (reference sequence). The CDR3 totals 15 residues. V shed 4 bases, J shed 5 bases, and the junction held 5 bases outside the gene matches. The CDR3 loop reads CASSPLTGGTGELFF. The CDR3 DNA reads as TGTGCCAGCAGCCCTCTGACAGGGGGAACCGGGGAGCTGTTTTTT.

The chain employs TRBV15 and TRBJ2-7, with a weak D call TRBD2 (6 bases). CDR3 length equals 13 residues. With 4 bases removed from V and 5 bases from J, the gap between germline ends came to 12 bases. The germline V gene has CDR1 LNHNV and CDR2 YYDKDF (reference sequence). The CDR3 region has the DNA TGTGCCACCAGCAAAGGGAGGATCAACGAGCAGTACTTC. Its protein product is CATSKGRINEQYF.

The chain is built from TRBV25-1 and TRBJ1-2; D is unclear. The V gene lost 0 bases and the J gene lost 7 bases, with 15 bases spanning the gap. Per the germline V gene, CDR1 is MGHDK and CDR2 is SYGVNS. The CDR3 is 15 residues long. The CDR3 sequence: CASSEYILPASGYTF. The CDR3, as DNA: TGTGCCAGCAGTGAATATATTCTTCCCGCTTCTGGCTACACCTTC.

The rearrangement uses TRBV3-1 and TRBJ1-5; D gene ambiguous. Trimming removed 4 bases at V and 8 bases at J, with 9 bases between. Germline CDR1 reads LGHDT; CDR2 reads YNNKEL (reference sequence). The CDR3 is made up of 12 amino acids. CDR3 nucleotide sequence: TGTGCCAGCAGCCTCAATCATGAGCCCCAGCATTTT. Translation gives CASSLNHEPQHF.

This chain links TRBV20-1 with TRBJ1-3; TRBD1 aligns across 7 bases. The V gene end was trimmed by 5 bases and the J gene end by 1 base; junction bases not matched to a gene: 11. Germline V gives CDR1 DFQATT, CDR2 SNEGSKA (reference sequence). CDR3 size: 16 residues. The CDR3, as DNA: TGCAGTGCTCGGGACAGTTCTGGGTTATCTGGAAACACCATATATTTT. It encodes CSARDSSGLSGNTIYF.